The clone carrying this TCR beta chain has at least ten counts. No antigen is known for it. The data originate from a study of T cells in Graves' hyperthyroidism and ophthalmopathy. Points from the study as a whole: From stable hyperthyroidism, ophthalmopathy was set apart by a 13 V-J model. Most thyroid clonotypes with frequency above 0.001 were detected in blood.

Regions amplified from RNA transcripts were the TCR beta CDR3 regions. The primer set for the first-round RT-PCR of the TCR CDR3 was HTBI. Via MiXCR, TCRdb re-called the multiplex PCR reads, giving one row per CDR3 protein. The sample consists of about 520,000 distinct CDR3 sequences, about a fifth of them appearing once. CDR3 length: 12 amino acids. The V end was cut by 4 bases, the J end by 4 bases, with 7 bases between. Germline assignment: CDR1 LNHDA and CDR2 SQIVND (reference sequence). It was uncontrolled infection, other autoimmune disease, pregnancy or lactation that excluded patients. The clonotype was recovered from a man aged 18 to 30 with Graves' hyperthyroidism. Input material: blood. The J gene is TRBJ1-1, the V gene TRBV19; D unclear. CDR3 nucleotides: TGTGCCAGTAGTAGCACCGGCACTGAAGCTTTCTTT. The encoded protein is CASSSTGTEAFF.